The rows below give T cell receptor beta chains drawn from one sample of a study of T cell clonotyping in hematopoietic cell transplantation. The data were produced by immunoSEQ multiplex PCR, yet TCRdb's version contains in-frame clones alone and is incomplete. Counted here are approximately 12,000 clones, nearly 90% occurring once; the ten biggest clones make up 3.9%. The sequenced material came from peripheral blood mononuclear cells. Receptors originate from a human donor who either received an allogeneic hematopoietic cell transplant for a myeloid malignancy or was a related donor (not recorded which). Some clones in this sample may be carry-over from other donors' samples. Both conserved end residues are part of each CDR3. Each record gives: CDR3 length, J gene, D gene, clone size, V gene, CDR3 protein, CDR3 DNA. A D gene is named only where the DNA matches it firmly. Clone size, where shown, is once, few, many, or a class for clones that have expanded.

>17|TRBJ2-1|-|-|TRBV13
CASSLGRGVTGTNEQFF
TGTGCCAGCAGCTTAGGCCGGGGGGTGACTGGGACAAATGAGCAGTTCTTC
>15|TRBJ2-5|TRBD1|-|TRBV12-5
CASGLTSGGQETQYF
TGTGCTAGTGGTCTTACGTCAGGGGGCCAAGAGACCCAGTACTTC
>17|TRBJ2-3|TRBD2|-|TRBV29-1
CSVGASGGRPSTDTQYF
TGCAGCGTTGGGGCTAGCGGGGGGCGACCTAGCACAGATACGCAGTATTTT
>17|TRBJ1-4|-|-|TRBV5-4
CASSLVSRGTSNEKLFF
TGTGCCAGCAGCTTGGTTTCTCGGGGCACGTCTAATGAAAAACTGTTTTTT
>17|TRBJ1-2|-|-|TRBV4-1
CASSQDQGEIFVYGYTF
TGCGCCAGCAGCCAAGATCAGGGTGAGATTTTCGTCTATGGCTACACCTTC
>19|TRBJ2-5|TRBD1|-|TRBV5-4
CASSSGGTGARSGFGTQYF
TGTGCCAGCAGCTCAGGCGGGACAGGGGCGCGGTCGGGATTCGGGACCCAGTACTTC
>16|TRBJ2-7|TRBD2|few|TRBV11-2
CASILGTSDFSYEQYF
TGTGCCAGCATCCTGGGGACTAGCGACTTCTCCTACGAGCAGTACTTC
>16|TRBJ1-3|-|-|TRBV5-1
CASSLEPAFSGNTIYF
TGCGCCAGCAGCTTGGAGCCAGCCTTCTCTGGAAACACCATATATTTT
>15|TRBJ2-5|TRBD2|-|TRBV9
CASSVGAGVQETQYF
TGTGCCAGCAGCGTAGGGGCGGGGGTTCAAGAGACCCAGTACTTC
>16|TRBJ1-1|-|-|TRBV28
CASSLTDLIMNTEAFF
TGTGCCAGCTCCTTAACAGACCTAATTATGAACACTGAAGCTTTCTTT
>10|TRBJ1-3|-|-|TRBV6-1
CAGGGNTIYF
TGTGCCGGCGGGGGAAACACCATATATTTT
>16|TRBJ2-3|-|-|TRBV7-8
CASSLAPGTVTDTQYF
TGTGCCAGCAGCTTAGCCCCCGGGACCGTCACAGATACGCAGTATTTT
>13|TRBJ1-1|-|-|TRBV6-1
CASSGPGDPEAFF
TGTGCCAGCAGTGGACCAGGGGACCCTGAAGCTTTCTTT
>14|TRBJ1-2|-|-|TRBV14
CASSQVGGRYGYTF
TGTGCCAGCAGCCAAGTCGGGGGTCGCTATGGCTACACCTTC
>15|TRBJ2-5|-|-|TRBV15
CATSRDPGLEETQYF
TGTGCCACCAGCAGAGATCCGGGACTGGAAGAGACCCAGTACTTC
>12|TRBJ2-7|-|-|TRBV10-3
CAIRDNVGEQYF
TGTGCCATCAGGGACAACGTAGGCGAGCAGTACTTC
>15|TRBJ2-5|TRBD1|-|TRBV29-1
CSVEWDRGPWETQYF
TGCAGCGTTGAATGGGACAGGGGTCCATGGGAGACCCAGTACTTC
>11|TRBJ2-5|-|once|TRBV25-1
CAVEVQETQYF
TGTGCCGTGGAGGTACAAGAGACCCAGTACTTC
>16|TRBJ1-1|TRBD1|-|TRBV14
CASSQRPGQGSTEAFF
TGTGCCAGCAGCCAACGCCCGGGACAGGGATCCACTGAAGCTTTCTTT
>15|TRBJ2-3|-|-|TRBV5-1
CASSYPTTGVDTQYF
TGCGCCAGCAGCTACCCGACTACGGGGGTAGATACGCAGTATTTT
>14|TRBJ2-7|-|-|TRBV9
CASSVGGRGYEQYF
TGTGCCAGCAGCGTAGGAGGGCGCGGATACGAGCAGTACTTC
>14|TRBJ2-6|-|-|TRBV11-2
CASSFNSGANVLTF
TGTGCCAGCAGCTTCAACTCTGGGGCCAACGTCCTGACTTTC
>13|TRBJ1-5|-|-|TRBV21-1
CAGDRDSNQPQHF
TGTGCCGGGGACCGAGATAGCAATCAGCCCCAGCATTTT
>15|TRBJ2-2|-|-|TRBV5-1
CASSLDSQFTGELFF
TGCGCCAGCAGCCTGGACAGCCAGTTCACCGGGGAGCTGTTTTTT
>15|TRBJ2-1|-|once|TRBV9
CASSVGHRVNHEQFF
TGTGCCAGCAGCGTTGGGCACAGGGTGAACCATGAGCAGTTCTTC
>13|TRBJ1-5|-|-|TRBV6-5
CASSYDKNQPQHF
TGTGCCAGCAGCTACGACAAGAATCAGCCCCAGCATTTT
>14|TRBJ1-2|-|-|TRBV6-1
CASSVSGATYGYTF
TGTGCCAGCAGCGTATCCGGGGCGACGTATGGCTACACCTTC
>14|TRBJ2-7|TRBD1|-|TRBV27
CASGKPGTDYEQYF
TGTGCCAGCGGGAAACCCGGGACAGACTACGAGCAGTACTTC
>15|TRBJ2-3|-|-|TRBV6-4
CASSDSGGPADTQYF
TGTGCCAGCAGTGACTCGGGGGGGCCAGCAGATACGCAGTATTTT
>14|TRBJ1-6|-|-|TRBV18
CASSPKAGNSPLHF
TGTGCCAGCTCACCAAAGGCAGGGAATTCACCCCTCCACTTT
>13|TRBJ1-2|-|-|TRBV15
CATSRERNYGYTF
TGTGCCACCAGCAGAGAGAGAAATTACGGCTACACCTTC
>14|TRBJ2-1|-|-|TRBV5-1
CASSLTVRDNEQFF
TGCGCCAGCAGCTTGACGGTACGAGACAATGAGCAGTTCTTC
>15|TRBJ1-6|-|-|TRBV7-8
CASSRQSSYNSPLHF
TGTGCCAGCAGCCGACAGAGCTCCTATAATTCACCCCTCCACTTT
>15|TRBJ1-2|-|-|TRBV15
CATSRVAAGNYGYTF
TGTGCCACCAGCAGAGTAGCAGCGGGGAACTATGGCTACACCTTC
>15|TRBJ2-5|-|-|TRBV7-3
CASSLIGATQETQYF
TGTGCCAGCAGCTTAATTGGGGCAACTCAAGAGACCCAGTACTTC
>15|TRBJ2-3|TRBD2|-|TRBV11-2
CASSFRRGGADTQYF
TGTGCCAGCAGCTTTCGGCGGGGGGGCGCAGATACGCAGTATTTT
>14|TRBJ2-3|TRBD1|-|TRBV18
CASSQDRGSDTQYF
TGTGCCAGCTCACAAGACAGGGGGTCAGATACGCAGTATTTT
>14|TRBJ2-2|-|-|TRBV2
CASIGGLWTGELFF
TGTGCCAGCATAGGGGGGCTCTGGACCGGGGAGCTGTTTTTT
>13|TRBJ2-1|TRBD1|-|TRBV9
CASSSGQGGEQFF
TGTGCCAGCAGCTCTGGACAGGGCGGTGAGCAGTTCTTC
>14|TRBJ2-5|-|-|TRBV9
CASSAAGGRETQYF
TGTGCCAGCAGCGCAGCCGGGGGCCGAGAGACCCAGTACTTC
>16|TRBJ2-5|TRBD1|-|TRBV7-6
CASSSHGTGSRETQYF
TGTGCCAGCAGCTCACACGGGACAGGGAGTCGGGAGACCCAGTACTTC
>16|TRBJ2-7|TRBD2|-|TRBV7-3
CASSSGLAGVSYEQYF
TGTGCCAGCAGCTCTGGACTAGCGGGGGTCTCCTACGAGCAGTACTTC
>14|TRBJ1-2|TRBD1|-|TRBV7-8
CASSPRTGARGYTF
TGTGCCAGCAGCCCGAGGACAGGGGCTAGGGGCTACACCTTC
>14|TRBJ2-2|-|-|TRBV18
CASSRDRNTGELFF
TGTGCCAGCTCACGCGACAGGAACACCGGGGAGCTGTTTTTT
>11|TRBJ1-1|-|-|TRBV5-1
CASSSYTEAFF
TGCGCCAGCAGCTCGTACACTGAAGCTTTCTTT
>14|TRBJ2-3|TRBD1|-|TRBV9
CASSIRQGRDTQYF
TGTGCCAGCAGCATCAGACAGGGGCGGGATACGCAGTATTTT
>15|TRBJ1-4|-|-|TRBV18
CASTRKGATNEKLFF
TGTGCCAGCACGAGGAAAGGGGCAACTAATGAAAAACTGTTTTTT
>15|TRBJ2-7|-|-|TRBV6-6
CASSYSEGGGSEQYF
TGTGCCAGCAGTTACTCTGAGGGCGGGGGCTCCGAGCAGTACTTC
>15|TRBJ1-4|-|few|TRBV27
CASSLSWRGYEKLFF
TGTGCCAGCAGTTTATCGTGGAGGGGGTACGAAAAACTGTTTTTT
>16|TRBJ1-6|-|-|TRBV5-4
CASSLTGTSFSPPLHF
TGTGCCAGCAGCCTAACCGGGACCTCCTTTTCGCCGCCCCTCCACTTT
>12|TRBJ2-7|-|-|TRBV28
CASSSMGYEQYF
TGTGCCAGCAGTTCGATGGGCTACGAGCAGTACTTC
>15|TRBJ1-3|-|once|TRBV4-1
CASSQDRTGSGTIYF
TGCGCCAGCAGCCAAGATAGAACAGGGTCGGGCACCATATATTTT
>11|TRBJ2-1|-|-|TRBV19
CASSIYNEQFF
TGTGCCAGTAGTATATACAATGAGCAGTTCTTC
>12|TRBJ1-6|-|few|TRBV6-5
CASSYAGSPLHF
TGTGCCAGCAGTTACGCCGGGTCACCCCTCCACTTT
>11|TRBJ2-7|-|-|TRBV7-2
CASSSRYEQYF
TGTGCCAGCAGCTCCCGATACGAGCAGTACTTC
>12|TRBJ2-2|-|few|TRBV7-6
CASRGVAGELFF
TGTGCCAGCAGGGGAGTTGCCGGGGAGCTGTTTTTT
>16|TRBJ1-1|-|once|TRBV19
CASNKWGGGINAEAFF
TGTGCCAGTAACAAATGGGGTGGCGGAATTAACGCTGAAGCTTTCTTT
>15|TRBJ2-7|TRBD1|-|TRBV25-1
CASIRRTGRTYEQYF
TGTGCCAGCATACGGCGGACAGGCCGAACCTACGAGCAGTACTTC
>14|TRBJ2-7|-|-|TRBV5-6
CASSEEGQPYEQYF
TGTGCCAGCAGCGAGGAAGGGCAGCCCTACGAGCAGTACTTC
>15|TRBJ2-3|-|-|TRBV6-1
CASGSREYGTDTQYF
TGTGCCAGCGGGAGTCGAGAATACGGCACAGATACGCAGTATTTT